This T cell receptor (beta chain) was observed in a study of T cell responses to AZD1222 COVID-19 vaccine. Study-wide findings and caveats: White British people made up most donors, females outnumbered males, and clonal diversity was possibly underestimated. Epitopes outside B.1.351 and B.1.1.7 mutated regions reportedly drew nearly half of spike TCRs. AZD1222 recipients seropositive at baseline numbered only 5 or 6.

Germline loops: CDR1 SGDLS, CDR2 YYNGEE. J lost 3 bases, V lost 0 bases, and 1 base had no gene match. The CDR3 consists of 15 residues. Notes on this clone: Its antigen remains unknown.

Data came from immunoSEQ multiplex PCR; TCRdb stores just in-frame clones and leaves some out. The repertoire table contains 150,000 or so clones. This TCR came from an adult in good health. This rearrangement joins TRBV9 to TRBJ2-1; 9 bases are a match to TRBD1. Sequencing was performed on peripheral blood. The CDR3 is CASSVATGGYNEQFF. The CDR3 DNA is TGTGCCAGCAGCGTAGCGACAGGGGGCTACAATGAGCAGTTCTTC. The full variable domain, rest sourced from reference TRBV9 and TRBJ2-1, is DSGVTQTPKHLITATGQRVTLRCSPRSGDLSVYWYQQSLDQGLQFLIQYYNGEERAKGNILERFSAQQFPDLHSELNLSSLELGDSALYFCASSVATGGYNEQFFGPGTRLTVL.